The clone carrying this TCR beta chain was seen just once. The data were obtained in a study of CD8+ T cells in alopecia areata. Noted treatment: oral pan-JAK inhibitor, 5-10 mg twice daily. Sorted populations comprised CD4+ and CD8+ T cells obtained from PBMCs. Sequencing used cDNA as its template, made by extracting RNA and reverse transcribing it. Here immunoSEQ multiplex PCR was the method, and the copy in TCRdb shows in-frame clones only, minus some. Found here are over 70,000 clones, 66% of them singletons; the top ten hold around a quarter. The germline V gene has CDR1 MNHNS and CDR2 SASEGT. The CDR3 is made up of 12 amino acids. Trimming took 8 bases from V and 5 from J; bases not matched to a gene: 4.

The sequence derives from a human donor with alopecia areata. The sample in question was CD8+ T cells sorted from blood, obtained at week 24, from a patient treated with tofacitinib. The chain recombines TRBV6-1 with TRBJ2-7; 9 nucleotides agree with TRBD1. CDR3 nucleotide sequence: TGTGCCAGCGGACAGGGGATACACGAGCAGTACTTC. As protein: CASGQGIHEQYF.